A single sample is the source of the 20 T cell receptor beta chains below, sequenced in a study of cytomegalovirus exposure and HLA in healthy donors. With 60 Vbeta and 13 Jbeta primers, the PCR was carried out. Method: immunoSEQ multiplex PCR; TCRdb's copy keeps in-frame clones and lacks some. The sample lists some 180,000 clones, 70% to 90% occurring once. Sample: PBMCs. Receptors were obtained from a man aged 30 to 45 in good health and CMV-seropositive.

This chain joins TRBV7-9 and TRBJ2-7; D is uncertain. Germline CDR1 and CDR2: SEHNR and FQNEAQ (reference sequence). CDR3 length equals 12 residues. The V end was cut by 5 bases, the J end by 2 bases, with 7 bases between. The CDR3 sequence is CASSPSTYEQYF. The DNA of the CDR3 is TGTGCCAGCAGCCCATCAACCTACGAGCAGTACTTC. The full variable domain, with the rest looked up from reference TRBV7-9 and TRBJ2-7, is DTGVSQNPRHKITKRGQNVTFRCDPISEHNRLYWYRQTLGQGPEFLTYFQNEAQLEKSRLLSDRFSAERPKGSFSTLEIQRTEQGDSAMYLCASSPSTYEQYFGPGTRLTVT.

V usage is TRBV19 and J usage is TRBJ2-1; TRBD2 agrees at 11 bases. This CDR3 spans 14 amino acids. CDR1 is LNHDA and CDR2 is SQIVND in the germline V gene (reference sequence). V was pared by 7 bases and J by 7 bases, with 6 bases of the junction left unmatched. CDR3 sequence reads: CASKETSGINEQFF. In DNA form, the CDR3 reads TGTGCCAGTAAGGAGACTAGCGGGATAAATGAGCAGTTCTTC.

The rearrangement joins TRBV19 to TRBJ2-7, with 8 nucleotides matching TRBD1. The CDR3 has 17 amino acids. J lost 3 bases, V lost 5 bases, and 15 bases had no gene match. The germline V gene encodes CDR1 LNHDA and CDR2 SQIVND (reference sequence). This CDR3 reads CASSPLPGQAFFYEQYF. DNA of the CDR3: TGTGCCAGTAGTCCCCTTCCGGGACAGGCTTTCTTCTACGAGCAGTACTTC.

A remark on this clone: At one boundary the junction diverges from the germline segment, which might be a read error. The chain combines TRBV10-3 with TRBJ2-5; D might be TRBD2 (6 bases). The CDR3 consists of 12 residues. Germline values: CDR1 ENHRY, CDR2 SYGVKD. CDR3 nucleotides: TGTGCCATCGGTGACAACCAGCGGGCCCAGTACTTC. Translation: CAIGDNQRAQYF.

A remark on this clone: This specimen includes other DNA sequences encoding the same CDR3. The rearrangement joins TRBV19 to TRBJ2-3; 10 bases line up with TRBD2. V dropped 6 bases and J dropped 4; count of bases not matched to a gene: 7. The germline gives CDR1 LNHDA, CDR2 SQIVND (reference sequence). The length of the CDR3 is 15 residues. The CDR3 is CASSLLAGWADTQYF. In DNA form, the CDR3 reads TGTGCCAGTAGCCTACTAGCGGGATGGGCAGATACGCAGTATTTT.

The CDR3 sequence: CACFDRGLSEKLFF. The CDR3 DNA reads as TGTGCCTGTTTTGACAGGGGACTTTCAGAAAAACTGTTTTTT. The rearrangement links TRBV30 to TRBJ1-4; TRBD1 agrees at 8 bases. This CDR3 region has 14 residues. The germline V gene encodes CDR1 GTSNPN and CDR2 SVGIG (reference sequence). The trim removed 6 bases at V and 8 bases at J, leaving 11 bases unmatched.

This chain connects TRBV5-1 to TRBJ1-3; possibly TRBD1 for D (6 bases). Germline assignment: CDR1 SGHRS and CDR2 YFSETQ. The CDR3 contains 15 residues. V lost 6 bases and J 0 bases, leaving 13 bases between the germline ends. The CDR3 nucleotides are TGCGCCAGCACTTCCACAGGGAGCTCTGGAAACACCATATATTTT. It codes for CASTSTGSSGNTIYF.

This rearrangement joins TRBV5-8 to TRBJ2-5; perhaps TRBD1 as D (6 bases). The ends were cut back, 2 bases at V and 3 bases at J, with 8 bases in the middle. The CDR3 runs to 13 residues. Germline V lookup: CDR1 SGHTS, CDR2 YDEGEE. The CDR3 nucleotides read TGTGCCAGCAGCTTAAACAGGGAAGAGACCCAGTACTTC. It is translated as CASSLNREETQYF.

The CDR3 DNA reads as TGCGCCAGCAGTCGACGGGAGATTCTCGGGGAGCTGTTTTTT. Its protein product is CASSRREILGELFF. This rearrangement joins TRBV5-1 to TRBJ2-2; D is possibly TRBD2 (6 bases). The V gene's germline CDR1 is SGHRS and CDR2 YFSETQ. V shed 5 bases and J shed 7 bases, with 15 bases lying between them. CDR3 length: 14 amino acids.

This clone appeared a few times. CDR3 nucleotides: TGTGCCAGCAGGGCTCCGATGGCCTATGGCTACACCTTC. It translates to CASRAPMAYGYTF. V gene TRBV2 combines with J gene TRBJ1-2; D not certain. The germline V gene has CDR1 SNHLY and CDR2 FYNNEI. The germline V and J ends were trimmed by 6 bases and 4 bases, with 12 bases remaining between them. The CDR3 has 13 residues.

V is TRBV10-3 and J is TRBJ2-1; TRBD2 is a possible D gene (6 bases). This CDR3 spans 16 amino acids. The germline CDR1 and CDR2 sequences are ENHRY and SYGVKD. Trimming shortened V by 0 bases and J by 2 bases, and 11 bases separated the two germline ends. CDR3 sequence: CAISESLGGPYNEQFF. In DNA form, the CDR3 reads TGTGCCATCAGTGAGTCGCTGGGAGGACCCTACAATGAGCAGTTCTTC.

This chain connects TRBV27 to TRBJ2-1, with 8 positions matching TRBD1. From germline, CDR1 is MNHEY and CDR2 SMNVEV (reference sequence). V shed 5 bases and J 8 bases; nucleotides not matched to a gene: 11. The CDR3 loop spans 15 amino acids. CDR3 in amino acids: CASSLGTGPSHEQFF. CDR3 coding DNA: TGTGCCAGCAGTCTCGGGACAGGCCCCTCACATGAGCAGTTCTTC.

This clone was seen more than once but under ten times. The chain is built from TRBV10-2 and TRBJ2-7, with 8 bases identical to TRBD1. The CDR3 is 13 residues long. Germline V gene sequence: CDR1 WSHSY, CDR2 SAAADI. J lost 3 bases, V lost 5 bases, and 3 bases had no gene match. The CDR3 spells CASSWDRSYEQYF. As DNA, the CDR3 is TGCGCCAGCAGTTGGGACAGGAGCTACGAGCAGTACTTC.

The chain employs TRBV4-3 and TRBJ2-1; D not certain. This CDR3 is 16 amino acids long. V was trimmed by 0 bases and J by 10 bases, leaving 19 bases between them. From germline, CDR1 is LGHNA and CDR2 YSLEER. As DNA, the CDR3 is TGCGCCAGCAGCCAAGAGGCGGTGGCAGACGCGCGCGAGCAGTTCTTC. This translates into CASSQEAVADAREQFF.

The rearrangement links TRBV4-2 to TRBJ2-5; D is possibly TRBD2 (6 bases). The germline V gene encodes CDR1 LGHNA and CDR2 YNFKEQ. There are 18 residues in the CDR3. Trimming removed 0 bases from V and 5 bases from J, with 22 bases in between. Here the CDR3 reads CASSQDYQRLVGLETQYF. CDR3 DNA: TGTGCCAGCAGCCAAGATTATCAGCGACTAGTAGGTCTTGAGACCCAGTACTTC.

This clone appeared a single time. This sequence joins TRBV15 and TRBJ2-3; maybe TRBD2 (5 bases). Looked up from germline, CDR1 is LNHNV and CDR2 is YYDKDF (reference sequence). The CDR3 runs to 14 residues. Trimming removed 4 bases from V and 6 bases from J, with 14 bases in between. The CDR3 sequence: CATSTPTWRDTQYF. The CDR3, as DNA: TGTGCCACCAGCACCCCTACCTGGAGGGATACGCAGTATTTT.

The chain recombines TRBV7-2 with TRBJ2-1, with 10 bases that match TRBD2. Trimming cost V 1 base and J 10 bases; bases outside gene matches: 7. Germline V gives CDR1 SGHTA, CDR2 FQGNSA. CDR3 size: 15 residues. In DNA, the CDR3 is TGTGCCAGCAGCTTAGACCCTAGCGGGAGCTGGGAGCAGTTCTTC. It translates to CASSLDPSGSWEQFF.

This clone appeared a single time. The chain carries TRBV6-1 and TRBJ2-7, with 9 nucleotides matching TRBD1. V lost 7 bases to trimming and J lost 8 bases; unmatched junction nucleotides: 15. The CDR3 has 15 amino acids. Looked up from germline, CDR1 is MNHNS and CDR2 is SASEGT. Here the CDR3 DNA reads TGTGCCAGCATTTTAACCGGGACAGGGCTTTCGAAGCAGTACTTC. Translated: CASILTGTGLSKQYF.

The rearrangement links TRBV18 to TRBJ2-7; weak D call: TRBD2 (6 bases). From germline, CDR1 is KGHSH and CDR2 LQKENI. Trimming stripped 0 bases from V and 3 bases from J, with 12 bases between. The CDR3 totals 15 residues. The chain's CDR3 is CASSPPSGLSYEQYF. CDR3 DNA: TGTGCCAGCTCACCACCTTCGGGACTTAGCTACGAGCAGTACTTC. Looking up the rest from reference TRBV18 and TRBJ2-7 gives the full variable domain: NAGVMQNPRHLVRRRGQEARLRCSPMKGHSHVYWYRQLPEEGLKFMVYLQKENIIDESGMPKERFSAEFPKEGPSILRIQQVVRGDSAAYFCASSPPSGLSYEQYFGPGTRLTVT.

This clone has a single count. This specimen includes other DNA sequences encoding the same CDR3. This CDR3 reads CASSSQGANYNEQFF. Written as DNA, the CDR3 is TGCGCCAGCAGCTCACAGGGGGCTAATTACAATGAGCAGTTCTTC. The chain couples TRBV10-2 to TRBJ2-1, with 9 bases that match TRBD1. With 6 bases clipped from V and 4 bases from J, the junction kept 7 bases outside the gene matches. CDR3 length equals 15 residues. From germline, CDR1 is WSHSY and CDR2 SAAADI.